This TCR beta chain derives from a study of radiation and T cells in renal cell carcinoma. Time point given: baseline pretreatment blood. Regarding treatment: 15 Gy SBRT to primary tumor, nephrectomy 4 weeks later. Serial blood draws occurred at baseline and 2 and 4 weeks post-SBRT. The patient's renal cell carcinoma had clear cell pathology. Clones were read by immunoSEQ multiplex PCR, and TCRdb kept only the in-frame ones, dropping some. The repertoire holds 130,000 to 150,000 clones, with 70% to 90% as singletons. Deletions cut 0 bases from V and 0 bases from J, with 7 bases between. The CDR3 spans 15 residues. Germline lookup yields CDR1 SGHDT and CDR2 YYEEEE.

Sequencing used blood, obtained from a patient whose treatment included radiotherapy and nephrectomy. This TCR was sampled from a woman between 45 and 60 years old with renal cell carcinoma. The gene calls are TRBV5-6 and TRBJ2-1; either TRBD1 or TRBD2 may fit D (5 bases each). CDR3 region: CASSLGGSSYNEQFF. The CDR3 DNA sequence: TGTGCCAGCAGCTTGGGGGGGAGCTCCTACAATGAGCAGTTCTTC.